The 6 T cell receptor beta chains reported below all come from one sample, sequenced in a study of high-grade serous ovarian cancer treatment subgroups. Profiled with immunoSEQ multiplex PCR; TCRdb holds only in-frame clones, not every one. Altogether about 12,000 clones are present, about 88% being singletons, with the ten largest covering about 2.9%. Tumor samples were obtained before definitive surgery or chemotherapy. Sequenced input: tumor tissue. The receptors stem from a human donor with high-grade serous ovarian cancer.

The J gene is TRBJ2-5, the V gene TRBV15; TRBD2 matches 7 bases. The CDR3 has 17 amino acids. Germline CDR1 and CDR2: LNHNV and YYDKDF (reference sequence). V trimming: 1 base; J trimming: 3 bases; junction bases outside the gene matches: 11. In DNA form, the CDR3 reads TGTGCCACCAGCAGAGCCGTGGTACTAGCGAAGAAAGAGACCCAGTACTTC. Translating it yields CATSRAVVLAKKETQYF.

The rearrangement uses TRBV6-1 and TRBJ2-1, with D possibly matching TRBD2 (6 bases). V gave up 8 bases and J gave up 6 bases, with 17 bases separating them. The germline CDR1 and CDR2 sequences are MNHNS and SASEGT. The CDR3 is made up of 14 amino acids. CDR3 sequence: CASEPGDFANEQFF. CDR3 DNA: TGTGCCAGCGAACCCGGGGACTTCGCCAATGAGCAGTTCTTC.

This clone showed up just once. The rearrangement links TRBV4-3 to TRBJ2-1; TRBD1 matches at 8 bases. This CDR3 comprises 15 residues. V lost 6 bases, J lost 0 bases, and 4 bases stayed unmatched. CDR1 LGHNA and CDR2 YSLEER come from the germline V gene. The CDR3 DNA reads as TGCGCCAGCAGTCGGACAGGGAGCTCCTACAATGAGCAGTTCTTC. Translated, it gives CASSRTGSSYNEQFF.

The chain employs TRBV6-6 and TRBJ1-5; the D is unclear. Trimming removed 6 bases from V and 1 base from J, with 4 bases in between. The CDR3 has 12 residues. From germline, CDR1 is MNHNY and CDR2 SVGAGI (reference sequence). In DNA, the CDR3 is TGTGCCAGCAGCCAAAGCAATCAGCCCCAGCATTTT. This translates into CASSQSNQPQHF.

This clone appeared a few times. The rearrangement joins TRBV7-2 to TRBJ1-1; 7 positions agree with TRBD1. The junction had 5 bases not matched to a gene; V was cut back by 2 bases and J by 5 bases. The CDR3 runs 14 residues. Per the germline V gene, CDR1 is SGHTA and CDR2 is FQGNSA. The CDR3 bases are TGTGCCAGCAGCTTATCAGGGGGTTGGACTGAAGCTTTCTTT. Translating it yields CASSLSGGWTEAFF.

V and J are TRBV30 and TRBJ2-2; D remains ambiguous. This CDR3 spans 13 amino acids. The V and J ends lost 2 bases and 4 bases respectively, with 8 bases between them. CDR1 is GTSNPN, CDR2 SVGIG, per germline (reference sequence). The CDR3, as DNA: TGTGCCTGGAGTCGGTCCGCCACCGGGGAGCTGTTTTTT. As protein: CAWSRSATGELFF.